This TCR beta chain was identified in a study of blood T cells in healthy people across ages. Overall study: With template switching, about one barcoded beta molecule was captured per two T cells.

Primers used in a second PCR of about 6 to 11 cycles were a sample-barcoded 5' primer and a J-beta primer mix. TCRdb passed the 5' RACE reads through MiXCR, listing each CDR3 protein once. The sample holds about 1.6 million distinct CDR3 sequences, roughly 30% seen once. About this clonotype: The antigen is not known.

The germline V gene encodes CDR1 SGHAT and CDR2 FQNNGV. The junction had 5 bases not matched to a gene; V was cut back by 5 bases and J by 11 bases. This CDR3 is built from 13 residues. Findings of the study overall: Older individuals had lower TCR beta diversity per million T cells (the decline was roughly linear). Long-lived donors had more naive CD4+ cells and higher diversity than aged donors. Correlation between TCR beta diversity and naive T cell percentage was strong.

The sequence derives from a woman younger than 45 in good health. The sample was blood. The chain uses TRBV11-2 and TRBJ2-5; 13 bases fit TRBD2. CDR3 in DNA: TGTGCCAGCAGCCGTGGACTAGCGGGAGTGCAGTACTTC. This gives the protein CASSRGLAGVQYF. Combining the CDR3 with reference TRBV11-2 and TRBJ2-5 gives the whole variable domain EAGVAQSPRYKIIEKRQSVAFWCNPISGHATLYWYQQILGQGPKLLIQFQNNGVVDDSQLPKDRFSAERLKGVDSTLKIQPAKLEDSAVYLCASSRGLAGVQYFGPGTRLLVL.